Given below is one T cell receptor (beta chain) in context. Its antigen is still unknown. This CDR3 region has 17 residues. Per the germline V gene, CDR1 is SNHLY and CDR2 is FYNNEI. The data are from a study of T cells expressing NK-cell markers. Study as a whole: Out of eight donors sequenced, seven tested HCMV-seropositive and the remaining one seronegative.

Regarding the study as a whole: It is unclear if expanded NKG2C-expressing clones target HCMV antigens. In about 6 donors, dominant NKG2C+ clonotypes were about 1.0-7.0% of CD8+ T cells.

After re-calling the 5' RACE reads, TCRdb lists one entry per CDR3 protein, DNA absent. There are 400,000 to 500,000 distinct CDR3 sequences in the sample, with approximately 7% held by the top ten. The origin of this receptor is a woman aged 18-70 years in good health. The chain joins TRBV2 to TRBJ2-3; the TCRdb D gene call, TRBD2, has no DNA to confirm it. The source material was blood T cells: a sorted CD56 or NKG2C T cell subset, CD4+ or CD8+ T cells, or bulk PBMC T cells (not recorded which). CDR3 protein: CASSEALVSSGTDTQYF.